These 14 T cell receptor beta chains came from one sample sequenced in a study of T cell responses to AZD1222 COVID-19 vaccine. TCRdb's table, derived via immunoSEQ multiplex PCR, lists solely in-frame clones and lacks some. The sample carries 130,000 to 150,000 clones, approximately 92% recorded once. The material sequenced was peripheral blood, taken on day 0 of AZD1222 vaccination. All receptors derive from an adult in good health.

J is TRBJ1-2 and V is TRBV6-5, with D hard to call. The CDR3 sequence is 13 residues long. Trimming stripped 6 bases from V and 4 bases from J, with 12 bases between. The germline gives CDR1 MNHEY, CDR2 SVGAGI. The CDR3 DNA is TGTGCCAGCAGCCCCCCGGGAGCCTATGGCTACACCTTC. Residues: CASSPPGAYGYTF.

This rearrangement joins TRBV19 to TRBJ1-1; the match to TRBD1 covers 7 bases. CDR1 and CDR2 (germline): LNHDA, SQIVND (reference sequence). V lost 3 bases and J lost 4; bases outside the gene matches: 5. The CDR3 length is 14 residues. Written as DNA, the CDR3 is TGTGCCAGTAGTATGGCAGGGGGAGGCACTGAAGCTTTCTTT. Translating gives CASSMAGGGTEAFF.

The V and J genes are TRBV11-2 and TRBJ2-1; possible D gene TRBD2, 5 bases. Germline loops: CDR1 SGHAT, CDR2 FQNNGV. This CDR3 is 17 amino acids long. Trimming took off 1 base at V and 0 bases at J, with 13 bases between the two ends. In DNA form, the CDR3 reads TGTGCCAGCAGCTTAGTGGGTGTACGGGGCTCCTACAATGAGCAGTTCTTC. Its translation is CASSLVGVRGSYNEQFF. The full variable domain, with the rest looked up from reference TRBV11-2 and TRBJ2-1, is EAGVAQSPRYKIIEKRQSVAFWCNPISGHATLYWYQQILGQGPKLLIQFQNNGVVDDSQLPKDRFSAERLKGVDSTLKIQPAKLEDSAVYLCASSLVGVRGSYNEQFFGPGTRLTVL.

V gene TRBV5-1 combines with J gene TRBJ2-5, with TRBD2 as a possible D gene (5 bases). The CDR3 spans 15 residues. The germline CDR1 and CDR2 sequences are SGHRS and YFSETQ. V was shortened by 4 bases and J by 2 bases, with 15 bases between the two germline ends. CDR3 sequence: CASSPQLAEQETQYF. In DNA form, the CDR3 reads TGCGCCAGCAGCCCCCAGCTAGCCGAACAAGAGACCCAGTACTTC.

The CDR3 DNA reads as TGTGCCAGCAGTTACTGGGAAAACACTGAAGCTTTCTTT. Translating gives CASSYWENTEAFF. The chain carries TRBV6-5 and TRBJ1-1; D ambiguous. The CDR3 has 13 residues. Germline V CDR1 and CDR2: MNHEY, SVGAGI. With 1 base removed from V and 2 bases from J, the gap between germline ends came to 5 bases.

The rearrangement uses TRBV3-1 (or the pseudogene TRBV3-2) and TRBJ1-2; D possibly corresponds to TRBD1 (6 bases). V was pared by 0 bases and J by 7 bases, with 15 bases between. The CDR3 spans 15 residues. CDR1 is LGHDT, CDR2 YNNKEL, per germline (reference sequence). CDR3 sequence (DNA): TGTGCCAGCAGCCAAGATGGACGGGGGCCACTTGGCTACACCTTC. It is translated as CASSQDGRGPLGYTF.

J is TRBJ1-4 and V is TRBV5-5, with 8 bases matching TRBD1. The length of the CDR3 is 14 residues. Germline V lookup: CDR1 SGHKS, CDR2 YYEKEE (reference sequence). The trim removed 5 bases at V and 2 bases at J, leaving 2 bases unmatched. The CDR3 sequence is CASRDRGTNEKLFF. The CDR3 coding sequence is TGTGCCAGCAGAGACAGGGGTACTAATGAAAAACTGTTTTTT.

The V gene is TRBV12-3 or TRBV12-4, the J gene TRBJ2-2; D uncertain. The CDR3 sequence is 13 residues long. Trimming cost V 6 bases and J 7 bases, with 12 bases left between them. In DNA form, the CDR3 reads TGTGCCAGCAGAATTTTGATTGGCGGGGAGCTGTTTTTT. The encoded protein is CASRILIGGELFF.

This clone has just a few counts. CDR3 sequence reads: CATWPGGSHTIYF. In nucleotides, the CDR3 is TGTGCCACTTGGCCGGGAGGTTCGCACACCATATATTTT. The chain has TRBV12-3 or TRBV12-4 and TRBJ1-3; D is ambiguous. The CDR3 contains 13 residues. Trimming cost V 10 bases and J 8 bases, with 18 bases left between them.

The chain uses TRBV18 and TRBJ1-1; D is undetermined. This CDR3 has 14 amino acids. Germline lookup yields CDR1 KGHSH and CDR2 LQKENI. The V gene lost 0 bases and the J gene lost 10 bases, with 15 bases spanning the gap. The CDR3 DNA reads as TGTGCCAGCTCACCACCGGACGGGCGTCAAGGAGCTTTCTTT. It encodes CASSPPDGRQGAFF.

This chain links TRBV18 with TRBJ2-7; D is tentatively TRBD1 or TRBD2 (5 bases each). Germline V gives CDR1 KGHSH, CDR2 LQKENI. This CDR3 region has 16 residues. V was cut by 0 bases and J by 0 bases, with 12 bases left in between. CDR3 sequence (DNA): TGTGCCAGCTCACCACCTCGTAGTGGGACCTCCTACGAGCAGTACTTC. It specifies CASSPPRSGTSYEQYF.

The chain combines TRBV27 with TRBJ2-5; tentatively, D is TRBD2 (6 bases). Germline V CDR1 and CDR2: MNHEY, SMNVEV (reference sequence). The V end was cut by 5 bases, the J end by 0 bases, with 10 bases between. This CDR3 has 14 amino acids. The CDR3 region is CASSPGDYQETQYF. CDR3 DNA: TGTGCCAGCAGTCCGGGGGACTACCAAGAGACCCAGTACTTC.

V is TRBV27 and J is TRBJ1-5; no reliable D call. Trimming took 8 bases from V and 2 from J, leaving 13 bases between them. Per germline, CDR1 MNHEY and CDR2 SMNVEV (reference sequence). This CDR3 has 14 amino acids. The CDR3 sequence: CASRGGSGNQPQHF. CDR3 DNA: TGTGCCAGCCGTGGAGGGTCGGGCAATCAGCCCCAGCATTTT.

The rearrangement uses TRBV30 and TRBJ2-2; TRBD1 aligns across 9 bases. With V trimmed by 5 bases and J by 2 bases, 3 bases remained unmatched. The CDR3 runs 14 residues. CDR1 and CDR2 from the germline V gene are GTSNPN and SVGIG (reference sequence). In nucleotides, the CDR3 is TGTGCCTGGGGGACAGGGATAAACACCGGGGAGCTGTTTTTT. Protein product: CAWGTGINTGELFF.